Listed here is a single T cell receptor (beta chain). The sample belongs to a study of blood T cell repertoires in COVID-19. The study drew participants aged about 18 to 90 years from about two dozen US areas. Clinical history as reported by participants underpinned cohort assignment. Cohort 3 recovered donors had two negative PCRs, clearance, or symptom resolution. Measured with immunoSEQ multiplex PCR; TCRdb has only the in-frame clones, and not every one. The sample lists about 200,000 clones, around 84% occurring once. V lost 9 bases and J lost 11, with 24 bases in between. Germline V gene data show CDR1 as MNHEY and CDR2 as SMNVEV (reference sequence). This CDR3 spans 14 amino acids.

The TCR was taken from a man aged 40-49 years who had recovered from COVID-19. The gene calls are TRBV27 and TRBJ2-3, with TRBD2 as a possible D gene (5 bases). The sequenced sample was PBMCs or T cells enriched from blood (not recorded which). The CDR3 reads CASVGFGVSAQQYF. CDR3 in DNA: TGTGCCAGTGTTGGGTTCGGGGTATCGGCCCAGCAGTATTTT.